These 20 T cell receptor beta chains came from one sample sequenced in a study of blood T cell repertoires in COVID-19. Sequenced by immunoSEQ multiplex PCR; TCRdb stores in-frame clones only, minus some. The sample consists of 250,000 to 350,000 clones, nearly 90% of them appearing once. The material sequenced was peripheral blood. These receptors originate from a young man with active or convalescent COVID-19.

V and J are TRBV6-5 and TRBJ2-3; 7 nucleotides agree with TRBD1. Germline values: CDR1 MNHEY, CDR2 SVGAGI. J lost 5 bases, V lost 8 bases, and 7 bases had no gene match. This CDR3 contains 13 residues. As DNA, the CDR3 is TGTGCCAGCCGGACAGGTTCTCAAGATACGCAGTATTTT. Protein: CASRTGSQDTQYF.

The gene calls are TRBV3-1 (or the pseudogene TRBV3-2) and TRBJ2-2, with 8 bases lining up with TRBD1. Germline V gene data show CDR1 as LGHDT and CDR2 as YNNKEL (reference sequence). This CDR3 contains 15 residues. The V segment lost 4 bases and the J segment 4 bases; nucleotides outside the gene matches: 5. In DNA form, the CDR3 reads TGTGCCAGCAGCCGCCGGACAGGGTCCACCGGGGAGCTGTTTTTT. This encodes CASSRRTGSTGELFF.

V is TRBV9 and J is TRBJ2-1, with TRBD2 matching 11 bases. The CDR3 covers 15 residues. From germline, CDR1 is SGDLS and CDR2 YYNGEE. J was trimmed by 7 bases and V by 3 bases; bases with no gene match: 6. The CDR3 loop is CASSASTSGGNEQFF. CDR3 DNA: TGTGCCAGCAGCGCGTCAACTAGCGGGGGAAATGAGCAGTTCTTC.

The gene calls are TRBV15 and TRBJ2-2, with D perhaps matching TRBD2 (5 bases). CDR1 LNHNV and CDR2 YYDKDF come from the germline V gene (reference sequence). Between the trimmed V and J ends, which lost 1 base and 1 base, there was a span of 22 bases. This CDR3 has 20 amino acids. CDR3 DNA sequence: TGTGCCACCAGCAGAGGACAAAACAGACCCTCACTAGGGAACACCGGGGAGCTGTTTTTT. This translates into CATSRGQNRPSLGNTGELFF.

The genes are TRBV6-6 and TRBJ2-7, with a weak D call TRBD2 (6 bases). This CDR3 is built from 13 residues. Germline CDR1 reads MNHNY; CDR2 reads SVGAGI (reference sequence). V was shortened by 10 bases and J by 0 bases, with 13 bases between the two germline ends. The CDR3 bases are TGTGCCATGCGAGGGCGGGACTCCTACGAGCAGTACTTC. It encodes CAMRGRDSYEQYF.

The CDR3 sequence: CASSFSPGMNTEAFF. DNA of the CDR3: TGTGCCAGCAGCTTCTCCCCAGGCATGAACACTGAAGCTTTCTTT. The genes are TRBV5-6 and TRBJ1-1, with no clear D. CDR1 and CDR2 from the germline V gene are SGHDT and YYEEEE. Trimming took 2 bases from V and 0 from J, leaving 11 bases between them. The CDR3 is 15 residues long.

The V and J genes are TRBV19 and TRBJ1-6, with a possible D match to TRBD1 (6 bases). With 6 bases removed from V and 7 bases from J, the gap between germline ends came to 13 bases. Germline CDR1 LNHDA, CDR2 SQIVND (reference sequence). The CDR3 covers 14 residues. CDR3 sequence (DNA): TGTGCCAGTAGCCCGGGGCAGGGGAATTCACCCCTCCACTTT. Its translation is CASSPGQGNSPLHF. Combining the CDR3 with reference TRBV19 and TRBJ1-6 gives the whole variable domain DGGITQSPKYLFRKEGQNVTLSCEQNLNHDAMYWYRQDPGQGLRLIYYSQIVNDFQKGDIAEGYSVSREKKESFPLTVTSAQKNPTAFYLCASSPGQGNSPLHFGNGTRLTVT.

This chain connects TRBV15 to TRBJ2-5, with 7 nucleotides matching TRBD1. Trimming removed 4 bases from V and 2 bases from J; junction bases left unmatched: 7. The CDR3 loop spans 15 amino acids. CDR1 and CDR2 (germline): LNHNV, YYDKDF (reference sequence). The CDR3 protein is CATSTDRETQETQYF. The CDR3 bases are TGTGCCACCAGCACCGACAGGGAGACTCAAGAGACCCAGTACTTC.

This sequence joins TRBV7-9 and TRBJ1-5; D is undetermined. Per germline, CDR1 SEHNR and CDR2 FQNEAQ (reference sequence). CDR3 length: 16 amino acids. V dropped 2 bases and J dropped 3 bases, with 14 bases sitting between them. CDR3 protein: CASSLRSGEVNQPQHF. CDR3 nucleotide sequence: TGTGCCAGCAGCTTAAGGTCCGGGGAGGTCAATCAGCCCCAGCATTTT.

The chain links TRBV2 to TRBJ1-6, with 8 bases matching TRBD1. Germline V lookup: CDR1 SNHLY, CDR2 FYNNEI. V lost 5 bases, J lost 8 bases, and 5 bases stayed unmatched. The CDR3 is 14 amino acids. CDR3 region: CASSQTGGDSPLHF. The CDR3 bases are TGTGCCAGCAGTCAAACAGGGGGTGATTCACCCCTCCACTTT.

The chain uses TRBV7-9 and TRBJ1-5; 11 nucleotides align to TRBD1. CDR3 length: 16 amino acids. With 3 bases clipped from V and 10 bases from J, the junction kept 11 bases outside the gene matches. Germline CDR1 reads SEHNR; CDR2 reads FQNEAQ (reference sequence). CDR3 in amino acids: CASSFPRDRGFYPQHF. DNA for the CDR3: TGTGCCAGCAGCTTCCCCCGGGACAGGGGGTTTTATCCCCAGCATTTT.

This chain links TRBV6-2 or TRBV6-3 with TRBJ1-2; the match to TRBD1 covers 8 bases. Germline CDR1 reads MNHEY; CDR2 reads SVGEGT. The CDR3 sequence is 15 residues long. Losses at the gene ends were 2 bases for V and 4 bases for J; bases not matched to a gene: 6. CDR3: CASSYDGQGFYGYTF. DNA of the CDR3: TGTGCCAGCAGTTACGACGGACAGGGTTTCTATGGCTACACCTTC.

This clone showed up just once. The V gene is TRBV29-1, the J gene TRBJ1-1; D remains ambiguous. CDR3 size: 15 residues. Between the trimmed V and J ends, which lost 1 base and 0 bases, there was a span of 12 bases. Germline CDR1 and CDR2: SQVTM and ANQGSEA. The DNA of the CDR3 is TGCAGCGTTGAAGTGTACGGGAGTATGAACACTGAAGCTTTCTTT. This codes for CSVEVYGSMNTEAFF. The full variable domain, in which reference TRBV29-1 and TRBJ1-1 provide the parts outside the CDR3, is SAVISQKPSRDICQRGTSLTIQCQVDSQVTMMFWYRQQPGQSLTLIATANQGSEATYESGFVIDKFPISRPNLTFSTLTVSNMSPEDSSIYLCSVEVYGSMNTEAFFGQGTRLTVV.

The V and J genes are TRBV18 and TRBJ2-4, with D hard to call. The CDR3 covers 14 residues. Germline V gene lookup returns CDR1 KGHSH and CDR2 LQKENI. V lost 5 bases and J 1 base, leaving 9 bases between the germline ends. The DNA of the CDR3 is TGTGCCAGCTCATCCCCTTATGCCAAAAACATTCAGTACTTC. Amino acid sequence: CASSSPYAKNIQYF. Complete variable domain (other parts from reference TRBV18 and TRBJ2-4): NAGVMQNPRHLVRRRGQEARLRCSPMKGHSHVYWYRQLPEEGLKFMVYLQKENIIDESGMPKERFSAEFPKEGPSILRIQQVVRGDSAAYFCASSSPYAKNIQYFGAGTRLSVL.

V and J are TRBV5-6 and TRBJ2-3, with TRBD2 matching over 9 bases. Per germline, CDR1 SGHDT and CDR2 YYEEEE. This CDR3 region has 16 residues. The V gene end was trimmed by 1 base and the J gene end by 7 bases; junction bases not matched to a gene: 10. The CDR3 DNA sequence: TGTGCCAGCAGCTTGTTCCCGATTAGCGGGAGTTATACGCAGTATTTT. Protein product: CASSLFPISGSYTQYF.

As DNA, the CDR3 is TGTGCCAGCAGTTACTCTGGCGGGGGGGCAGGGACGCAGTATTTT. It encodes CASSYSGGGAGTQYF. The V call is TRBV6-5, the J call TRBJ2-3; 9 bases agree with TRBD2. The CDR3 is 15 residues long. V dropped 0 bases and J dropped 9; count of bases not matched to a gene: 7. Germline values: CDR1 MNHEY, CDR2 SVGAGI.

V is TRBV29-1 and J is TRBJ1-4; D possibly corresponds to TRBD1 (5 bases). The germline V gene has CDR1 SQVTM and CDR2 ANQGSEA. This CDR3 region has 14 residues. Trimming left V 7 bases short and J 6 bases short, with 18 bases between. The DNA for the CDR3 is TGCAGCGCCTCGTACGCAGGGATGGATGAAAAACTGTTTTTT. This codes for CSASYAGMDEKLFF.

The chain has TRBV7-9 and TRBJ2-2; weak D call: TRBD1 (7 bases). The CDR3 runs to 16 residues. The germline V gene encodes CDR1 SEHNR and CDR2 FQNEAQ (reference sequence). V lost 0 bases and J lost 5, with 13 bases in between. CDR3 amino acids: CASSLAGGGRTGELFF. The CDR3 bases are TGTGCCAGCAGCTTAGCTGGAGGGGGCAGGACCGGGGAGCTGTTTTTT.

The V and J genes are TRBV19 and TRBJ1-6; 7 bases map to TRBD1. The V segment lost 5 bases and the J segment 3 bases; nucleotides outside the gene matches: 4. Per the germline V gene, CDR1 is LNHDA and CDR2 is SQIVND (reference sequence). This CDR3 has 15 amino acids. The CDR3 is CASSGRGNYNSPLHF. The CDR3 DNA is TGTGCCAGTAGTGGCAGGGGGAACTATAATTCACCCCTCCACTTT.

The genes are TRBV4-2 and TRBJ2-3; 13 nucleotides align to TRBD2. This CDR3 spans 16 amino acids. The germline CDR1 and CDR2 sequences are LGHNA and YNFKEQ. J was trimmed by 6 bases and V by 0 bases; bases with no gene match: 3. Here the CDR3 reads CASSQEGTSGTDTQYF. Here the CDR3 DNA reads TGTGCCAGCAGCCAAGAAGGGACTAGCGGGACTGATACGCAGTATTTT.